These T cell receptor beta chains were read from a single sample in a study of PD-1 blockade in classical Hodgkin lymphoma. Sequencing used immunoSEQ multiplex PCR; TCRdb keeps in-frame clones, though not all of them. The repertoire has over 50,000 clones, nearly 90% of them found once; the top ten carry around 8.1%. The sample in question was peripheral blood mononuclear cells (PBMCs), obtained before the fourth cycle of nivolumab. These receptors all come from a human donor with classical Hodgkin lymphoma. Both conserved end residues are part of each CDR3. Each record gives: D gene, J gene, clone size, V gene, CDR3 protein, CDR3 DNA. The D gene is left open where the match is weak. A clone size is listed for some rows: how often the clone was seen (once, few, many), or a class if it is expanded.

TRBD1,TRBJ2-2,NA,TRBV5-1,CASSSQGDTGELFF,TGCGCCAGCAGCTCACAGGGGGACACCGGGGAGCTGTTTTTT
NA,TRBJ1-6,NA,TRBV6-6,CASSYSGQGNNSPLHF,TGTGCCAGCAGTTACTCTGGGCAGGGAAATAATTCACCCCTCCACTTT
NA,TRBJ1-5,NA,TRBV28,CASRTARPF,TGTGCCAGCAGGACAGCACGACCCTTT
NA,TRBJ2-7,NA,TRBV5-1,CASSLAGDSPYEQYF,TGCGCCAGCAGCTTGGCCGGAGACTCACCCTACGAGCAGTACTTC
TRBD1,TRBJ1-5,NA,TRBV19,CASEDRGRLNQPQHF,TGTGCCAGTGAGGACAGGGGGAGGCTCAATCAGCCCCAGCATTTT
NA,TRBJ1-5,NA,TRBV28,CASRETGYQPQHF,TGTGCCAGCAGAGAGACAGGATATCAGCCCCAGCATTTT
NA,TRBJ1-1,NA,TRBV7-2,CASSLSGPWNTEAFF,NA
NA,TRBJ2-3,NA,TRBV6-1,CASSDSRTDTQYF,TGTGCCAGCAGCGACAGCCGCACAGATACGCAGTATTTT
NA,TRBJ1-4,NA,TRBV7-9,CASSLQTTNEKLFF,TGTGCCAGCAGCTTGCAGACAACTAATGAAAAACTGTTTTTT
TRBD1,TRBJ1-1,NA,TRBV2,CASSPTGGRNTEAFF,TGTGCCAGCAGTCCTACAGGGGGCAGGAACACTGAAGCTTTCTTT
TRBD2,TRBJ2-3,few,TRBV19,CASSMWTSGTDTQYF,TGTGCCAGTAGTATGTGGACTAGCGGCACAGATACGCAGTATTTT
TRBD1,TRBJ2-2,NA,TRBV5-1,CASSTGQGDTGELFF,TGCGCCAGCAGCACCGGACAGGGAGACACCGGGGAGCTGTTTTTT
TRBD1,TRBJ1-3,NA,TRBV28,CASSSGGSPSGNTIYF,TGTGCCAGCAGCTCAGGGGGTTCCCCCTCTGGAAACACCATATATTTT
NA,TRBJ2-6,once,TRBV13,CASSTRTSGANVLTF,TGTGCCAGCAGCACGCGTACCTCTGGGGCCAACGTCCTGACTTTC
NA,TRBJ2-1,NA,TRBV9,CASSVGSFNEQFF,TGTGCCAGCAGCGTAGGTAGTTTCAATGAGCAGTTCTTC
TRBD1,TRBJ1-2,few,TRBV6-6,CASTDRSNYGYTF,TGTGCCAGCACGGACAGGTCCAACTATGGCTACACCTTC
NA,TRBJ2-7,NA,TRBV7-9,CASSSRSQSYEQYF,TGTGCCAGCAGCAGTAGGAGTCAATCCTACGAGCAGTACTTC
NA,TRBJ2-7,NA,TRBV5-1,CASSGTTIHSYEQYF,TGCGCCAGCAGCGGGACAACCATCCATTCCTACGAGCAGTACTTC
NA,TRBJ2-7,once,TRBV11-2,CASSSPRGRREQYF,TGTGCCAGCAGCTCACCCAGGGGGAGGAGGGAGCAGTACTTC
NA,TRBJ1-5,NA,TRBV7-2,CASSLNRAPGPQHF,TGTGCCAGCAGCTTAAACAGGGCTCCGGGGCCCCAGCATTTT
NA,TRBJ2-7,NA,TRBV6-1,CASRWGNRAMGEQYF,TGTGCCAGCCGTTGGGGTAACAGGGCGATGGGCGAGCAGTACTTC
TRBD1,TRBJ2-3,NA,TRBV5-1,CASSLVGQTATSTDTQYF,TGCGCCAGCAGCTTGGTGGGACAGACGGCAACTAGCACAGATACGCAGTATTTT
NA,TRBJ2-5,NA,TRBV11-3,CASSVNRVETQYF,TGTGCCAGCAGCGTGAATCGGGTGGAGACCCAGTACTTC
NA,TRBJ2-5,NA,TRBV12-2,CASRLATQETQYF,TGTGCAAGTCGCTTAGCGACCCAAGAGACCCAGTACTTC
NA,TRBJ2-7,NA,TRBV27,CASSLSLSSYEQYF,TGTGCCAGCAGTTTGTCTCTCTCGTCCTACGAGCAGTACTTC
TRBD1,TRBJ2-7,once,TRBV6-6,CASSPGQGISEQYF,TGTGCCAGCAGTCCGGGACAGGGGATCTCCGAGCAGTACTTC
NA,TRBJ2-2,NA,TRBV4-2,CASSQDEGENTGELFF,TGTGCCAGCAGCCAAGATGAGGGGGAGAACACCGGGGAGCTGTTTTTT
TRBD2,TRBJ2-5,NA,TRBV7-2,CASSPIAGGPKTQYF,TGTGCCAGCAGCCCCATAGCGGGGGGGCCGAAGACCCAGTACTTC
NA,TRBJ1-1,NA,TRBV9,CASSVVRGNTEAFF,TGTGCCAGCAGCGTAGTCAGGGGGAACACTGAAGCTTTCTTT
TRBD1,TRBJ2-7,once,TRBV7-3,CASSLNAGTGYEQYF,TGTGCCAGCAGCTTAAATGCCGGGACAGGGTACGAGCAGTACTTC
NA,TRBJ2-1,NA,TRBV7-9,CASSFPLFEQFF,TGTGCCAGCAGCTTCCCGTTATTTGAGCAGTTCTTC
TRBD2,TRBJ2-1,NA,TRBV6-1,CASTPGTSSYNEQFF,TGTGCCAGCACCCCCGGGACTAGCTCCTACAATGAGCAGTTCTTC
NA,TRBJ2-7,NA,TRBV5-1,CASSLGVGPSSYEQYF,TGCGCCAGCAGCTTGGGGGTAGGGCCCAGCTCCTACGAGCAGTACTTC
TRBD1,TRBJ1-3,NA,TRBV2,CASSEDQIDRAGNTIYF,TGTGCCAGCAGTGAAGACCAGATCGACAGGGCTGGAAACACCATATATTTT
NA,TRBJ2-7,NA,TRBV7-9,CASTIGQGRSYEQYF,TGTGCCAGCACCATAGGGCAGGGACGCTCCTACGAGCAGTACTTC
NA,TRBJ2-1,NA,TRBV4-1,CASSGPTSRLRNEQFF,TGCGCCAGCAGCGGTCCTACGTCTAGACTTCGGAATGAGCAGTTCTTC
NA,TRBJ2-5,NA,TRBV5-1,CASSMEQETQYF,TGCGCCAGCAGTATGGAACAAGAGACCCAGTACTTC
NA,TRBJ1-1,NA,TRBV28,CASSPPGTNTEAFF,TGTGCCAGCAGTCCCCCCGGGACGAACACTGAAGCTTTCTTT
TRBD1,TRBJ1-5,few,TRBV28,CASSPPGGGVQPQHF,TGTGCCAGCAGTCCGCCGGGAGGGGGCGTGCAGCCCCAGCATTTT
TRBD1,TRBJ1-2,NA,TRBV5-1,CASSSTDRGRHTYGYTF,TGCGCCAGCAGCTCGACGGACAGGGGGAGACATACCTATGGCTACACCTTC
NA,TRBJ2-5,NA,TRBV27,CASSLPRTNQETQYF,TGTGCCAGCAGTTTGCCCAGGACCAACCAAGAGACCCAGTACTTC
TRBD1,TRBJ2-3,NA,TRBV2,CASSTTTGGADTQYF,TGTGCCAGCAGTACTACGACAGGGGGCGCAGATACGCAGTATTTT
NA,TRBJ1-5,NA,TRBV5-1,CASSLAPGLNQPQHF,TGCGCCAGCAGCTTGGCCCCGGGGCTAAATCAGCCCCAGCATTTT
NA,TRBJ2-2,NA,TRBV5-1,CATHQGQNTGELFF,TGCGCCACCCACCAGGGACAGAACACCGGGGAGCTGTTTTTT
TRBD1,TRBJ2-2,NA,TRBV19,CASSPLDRGGYGELFF,TGTGCCAGTAGCCCTCTAGACAGGGGTGGGTACGGGGAGCTGTTTTTT
TRBD1,TRBJ2-7,NA,TRBV9,CASSAGQGAIGEQYF,TGTGCCAGCAGCGCAGGACAGGGGGCGATTGGCGAGCAGTACTTC
TRBD1,TRBJ1-2,NA,TRBV4-1,CASSQEGQGWGYTF,TGCGCCAGCAGCCAAGAAGGACAGGGTTGGGGCTACACCTTC
NA,TRBJ1-3,NA,TRBV6-1,CASSDRSVSSGNTIYF,TGTGCCAGCAGTGACAGATCCGTAAGCTCTGGAAACACCATATATTTT
NA,TRBJ2-2,NA,TRBV5-4,CASSLAGHTGELFF,TGTGCCAGCAGCTTGGCAGGGCACACCGGGGAGCTGTTTTTT
TRBD1,TRBJ1-2,NA,TRBV2,CAGGTGEHGYTF,TGTGCCGGAGGGACAGGGGAGCATGGCTACACCTTC
NA,TRBJ1-2,NA,TRBV7-9,CASSLEGGAGSGYTF,TGTGCCAGCAGCTTAGAGGGGGGCGCCGGTTCTGGCTACACCTTC
NA,TRBJ1-2,once,TRBV18,CASSPQLPTENYGYTF,TGTGCCAGCTCACCACAACTCCCGACAGAGAACTATGGCTACACCTTC
NA,TRBJ1-1,NA,TRBV6-1,CASVPGNTEAFF,TGTGCCAGCGTGCCAGGGAACACTGAAGCTTTCTTT
NA,TRBJ2-7,NA,TRBV4-1,CASSQVHSSSYEQYF,TGCGCCAGCAGCCAAGTCCACAGTAGCTCCTACGAGCAGTACTTC